A single sample gave rise to the 3 T cell receptor beta chains below, sequenced in a study of T cell responses to AZD1222 COVID-19 vaccine. Some clones are missing from TCRdb's copy, which holds only in-frame ones; the method was immunoSEQ multiplex PCR. The profile shows roughly 170,000 clones, 90% of them singletons. Material: peripheral blood, obtained on day 0 of AZD1222 vaccination. These receptors originate from an adult in good health.

The gene calls are TRBV7-2 and TRBJ1-1; no clear D. V lost 2 bases to trimming and J lost 3 bases, with 10 bases between them. CDR1 and CDR2 from the germline V gene are SGHTA and FQGNSA. This CDR3 contains 14 residues. CDR3 residues: CASSLSLQDTEAFF. The CDR3 DNA follows: TGTGCCAGCAGCTTATCGTTACAAGACACTGAAGCTTTCTTT.

In DNA, the CDR3 is TGTGCCAGCAGCCAAGGGGCGACCTATGGCTACACCTTC. This encodes CASSQGATYGYTF. The chain couples TRBV4-2 to TRBJ1-2; D uncertain. The germline CDR1 and CDR2 sequences are LGHNA and YNFKEQ. The CDR3 extends over 13 amino acids. Trimming stripped 1 base from V and 4 bases from J, with 7 bases between.

The chain's CDR3 is CATSRARQNYGYTF. The CDR3 nucleotides are TGTGCCACCAGCAGAGCTCGACAGAACTATGGCTACACCTTC. The chain joins TRBV15 to TRBJ1-2, with a weak D call TRBD1 (5 bases). The CDR3 is made up of 14 amino acids. Trimming took 1 base from V and 2 from J, leaving 8 bases between them. CDR1 is LNHNV, CDR2 YYDKDF, per germline (reference sequence). The full variable domain, with the rest looked up from reference TRBV15 and TRBJ1-2, is DAMVIQNPRYQVTQFGKPVTLSCSQTLNHNVMYWYQQKSSQAPKLLFHYYDKDFNNEADTPDNFQSRRPNTSFCFLDIRSPGLGDTAMYLCATSRARQNYGYTFGSGTRLTVV.